This T cell receptor (beta chain) was recorded in a study of cytomegalovirus exposure and HLA in healthy donors (dated by TCRdb to about 2017). Concerning the study at large: According to a later analysis, one platform produced both the roughly 130 validation repertoires and the 700 or so repertoires of the first cohort. The study aimed to test whether signatures of past pathogen exposure could be identified by cataloging public T cell receptors. In addition to the first cohort of roughly 670 subjects, a separate validation cohort of 130 or so different subjects was used. High-throughput TCR immunosequencing, statistical association of individual TCRs with disease status, and machine learning were combined to predict cytomegalovirus infection status.

V gives up 7 bases and J gives up 3 bases, and the segment between their germline ends measures 7 bases. From the cysteine up to the phenylalanine, the CDR3 has a length of 12 residues. The retained sequence is limited to the CDR3, 36 bases, with the frame set at the first base. Sequences LNHDA (CDR1) and SQIVND (CDR2) are obtained from the germline V gene (reference sequence). As regards this clone: The antigen this receptor binds is unknown. Qualities for individual bases were not recorded, and no much larger clone is one base off.

Libraries were prepared through the immunoSEQ multiplex PCR assay. The study's processing was this. A statistical classification framework was developed to diagnose cytomegalovirus status using the catalog of TCR beta chain sequences. Imported from immuneACCESS, the table was reduced by TCRdb to in-frame sequences with V and J called. These copies leave out some clones; in studies compared against another copy, an unresolved V gene accounts for under half, and the cause of the remainder is not known. D and trimming come from the DNA, and the V and J calls and clone size come from that table. This sample has 130,000 or so clones in its table, and over 75% of those were observed once. Of the sample, about 2.2% is held by the ten largest clones. Broad study findings and their caveats: According to the authors, the approach could potentially be generalized to other disease states and immunological phenotypes. A total of roughly 160 TCR beta chains were listed by the study as associated with cytomegalovirus. Most TCR sequences were seen in very few donors, while some public TCRs were found in many individuals. The validation cohort had no HLA typing available for a later analysis, so co-occurrence within that cohort was assessed over all 130 or so repertoires. A few of the identified cytomegalovirus-associated TCR beta chains were confirmed in vitro to be specific for cytomegalovirus antigens. In a later analysis, TCRs clustered in the first cohort were found to also tend to co-occur in the 100 to 150 validation repertoires, with approximately 95% of cluster scores above 0. The classifier was reported to diagnose cytomegalovirus status with high specificity and sensitivity in both the original and validation cohorts.

Donors formed part of the validation cohort, which comprised 120 subjects and was distinct from the first cohort of 666 subjects. The sequence was obtained from a woman aged 25-40 years in good health and CMV-seronegative. The material sequenced was PBMCs. The V and J genes are TRBV19 and TRBJ1-3; the D gene is not confidently resolved. In nucleotides, the sequence is TGTGCCAGTATGGAGGGTGGAAACACCATATATTTT. Its coded protein is CASMEGGNTIYF.